The entry below describes one T cell receptor beta chain. Antigen specificity is unknown. The data are from a study of T-cell memory formation after mild COVID-19. Study details: Clustering of TCRs was largely donor specific. Whole-study results and caveats: Contracting CD4+ clones were located mainly in CM and EM, and CD8+ clones in EMRA. Several responding clones turned up in pre-infection memory, indicating that cross-reactive memory may have taken part.

Germline V gives CDR1 SQVTM, CDR2 ANQGSEA. The CDR3 extends over 15 amino acids. V trimming: 4 bases; J trimming: 4 bases; junction bases outside the gene matches: 7. From 5'RACE with constant-segment primers came TCR alpha and TCR beta cDNA libraries that carried sample barcodes and UMIs. From the 5' RACE reads, TCRdb called clonotypes with MiXCR, one entry per CDR3 protein. Of roughly 170,000 distinct CDR3 sequences in the sample, 20% to 25% are singletons; the top ten hold 23%. The source of this sequence is an adult woman who had mild COVID-19 (a few samples of this study predate the infection). Cell type and time point are not known. Sequences were obtained from PBMCs or a T cell subset sorted from them (not recorded which). The chain recombines TRBV29-1 with TRBJ2-1; TRBD2 matches 10 bases. In DNA, the CDR3 is TGCAGCGTTGTCCTAGCGGGAGATCCGTACAATGAGCAGTTCTTC. Translated, it gives CSVVLAGDPYNEQFF.